This is a list of T cell receptor beta chains from one sample in a study of blood T cells in healthy people across ages. One entry per CDR3 protein, called by TCRdb with MiXCR from the 5' RACE reads. The sample includes around 970,000 distinct CDR3 sequences, roughly half of them seen just once. Sequencing was carried out using blood. The receptor set was obtained from an older woman in good health. Each CDR3 is given with its conserved first and last residue. The order of the fields is D gene, V gene, J gene, clone size, CDR3 protein, CDR3 DNA. D genes are given only for firm matches. Size is omitted from some rows. Given values are once, few, many or a class for expanded clones.

NA,TRBV20-1,TRBJ2-7,NA,CSARRGEAGYEQYF,TGCAGTGCTCGGAGAGGGGAAGCAGGGTACGAGCAGTACTTC
NA,TRBV29-1,TRBJ2-1,few,CSVEAEQETQQFF,TGCAGCGTTGAAGCGGAGCAGGAGACCCAGCAGTTCTTC
NA,TRBV20-1,TRBJ1-1,NA,CSATDVAEAFF,TGCAGTGCTACCGACGTGGCTGAAGCTTTCTTT
NA,TRBV9,TRBJ2-3,NA,CASSLGLIRGPDTQYF,TGTGCCAGCAGCCTTGGACTGATAAGGGGACCAGATACACAGTATTTT
TRBD1,TRBV7-9,TRBJ1-2,many,CASSQGADGYTF,TGTGCCAGCAGCCAGGGGGCAGATGGCTACACCTTC
TRBD1,TRBV2,TRBJ2-6,few,CASSEDRVLQNANVLTF,TGTGCCAGCAGTGAGGACAGGGTACTCCAGAATGCCAATGTCCTGACTTTC
NA,TRBV28,TRBJ2-5,NA,CASRQFPKSYQETQYF,TGTGCCAGTCGGCAGTTCCCTAAGAGCTACCAAGAGACCCAGTACTTC
TRBD2,TRBV28,TRBJ2-7,NA,CASSYIAGFEQYF,TGTGCCAGCAGCTACATAGCGGGGTTCGAGCAGTACTTC
NA,TRBV10-3,TRBJ2-7,few,CAISESRGQGYEQYF,TGTGCCATCAGTGAGTCTAGGGGACAAGGTTACGAGCAGTACTTC
NA,TRBV15,TRBJ2-7,few,CATSRPGAGAYEQYF,TGTGCCACCAGCAGGCCAGGGGCAGGGGCCTACGAGCAGTACTTC
NA,TRBV19,TRBJ2-1,NA,CASSAQETQFF,TGTGCCAGTAGTGCACAAGAGACCCAGTTCTTC